The present TCR beta chain was sequenced within a study of Ad26.COV2.S vaccination and SARS-CoV-2 variants. Produced via immunoSEQ multiplex PCR; TCRdb's table is partial and in-frame only. In the table there are some 520,000 clones, roughly 89% of which are singletons. The length of the CDR3 is 16 residues. CDR1 and CDR2 (germline): SGDLS, YYNGEE. V gave up 0 bases and J gave up 7 bases, with 20 bases separating them. Treatment reported: roughly 18 received Ad26.COV2.S at low or high dose, single or two shots; several received placebo; per-sample allocation not given. Each sample was drawn 63 days after the first injection (of vaccine or placebo).

V is TRBV9 and J is TRBJ2-7, with TRBD1 as a possible D gene (5 bases). This receptor was taken from a person aged 18-60 years who received the Ad26.COV2.S COVID-19 vaccine or a placebo. The sample here was peripheral blood, taken in a trial of Ad26.COV2.S vaccine versus placebo. The CDR3 protein is CASSVAPGRALLEQYF. The CDR3, as DNA: TGTGCCAGCAGCGTAGCTCCGGGCAGGGCCCTATTGGAGCAGTACTTC.